This TCR beta chain was captured in a study of T cells in Graves' hyperthyroidism and ophthalmopathy. In germline, CDR1 is WSHSY, CDR2 SAAADI. The ends were cut back, 7 bases at V and 0 bases at J, with 12 bases in the middle. This CDR3 has 14 amino acids. Study-wide points: By a 13 V-J model, ophthalmopathy was set apart from stable hyperthyroidism.

This clonotype was seen many times. Antigen specificity is unknown. The study left out patients who had uncontrolled infection, other autoimmune disease, pregnancy or lactation. The TCR beta CDR3 regions underwent amplification using RNA transcripts as the source. When the TCR CDR3 underwent first-round RT-PCR, the HTBI primer set was used. Each CDR3 protein is one row after TCRdb ran MiXCR on the multiplex PCR reads. The table includes a few hundred thousand distinct CDR3 sequences, roughly 15% detected once. The receptor was isolated from a woman in her 30s with Graves' ophthalmopathy. The chain joins TRBV10-2 to TRBJ1-1; D is unresolved. Sequences were obtained from blood. CDR3 in amino acids: CASIVGGMNTEAFF. The CDR3 DNA reads TGCGCCAGCATAGTCGGCGGGATGAACACTGAAGCTTTCTTT.